The rows below give T cell receptor beta chains drawn from one sample of a study of PD-L1 blockade in urothelial cancer. Data came from immunoSEQ multiplex PCR; TCRdb stores just in-frame clones and leaves some out. This table has about 50,000 clones, roughly 80% appearing once. The sample consisted of PBMCs, taken around atezolizumab (anti-PD-L1) treatment. Receptor source: a man aged 65-85 years with urothelial cancer. Both conserved end residues are part of each CDR3. Each record gives: D gene, clone size, J gene, V gene, CDR3 DNA, CDR3 protein. D genes are given only for firm matches. Clone size appears in some rows only: once, few, many, or a class for an expanded clone.

>.|.|TRBJ2-2|TRBV5-1
TGCGCCAGCAGCGCACAGGGTGGCACCGGGGAGCTGTTTTTT
CASSAQGGTGELFF
>.|.|TRBJ2-1|TRBV5-1
TGCGCCAGCAGCTTGGCCCCTTATAGCTCCTACAATGAGCAGTTCTTC
CASSLAPYSSYNEQFF
>TRBD1|once|TRBJ1-1|TRBV2
TGTGCCAGCAGAGGGACAGTCGGGAACACTGAAGCTTTCTTT
CASRGTVGNTEAFF
>.|.|TRBJ2-5|TRBV10-3
TGTGCCATCAGACCCAGGGAGGGGGGCCAAGAGACCCAGTACTTC
CAIRPREGGQETQYF
>TRBD2|.|TRBJ2-7|TRBV10-3
TGTGCCATCAGGGGGAGGGAGGCGGACTCCTACGAGCAGTACTTC
CAIRGREADSYEQYF
>TRBD2|.|TRBJ2-7|TRBV11-2
TGTGCCAGCAGGATAGCGGGGAGCTCCTACGAGCAGTACTTC
CASRIAGSSYEQYF
>TRBD2|.|TRBJ2-5|TRBV28
TGTGCCAGCAGTTCCGGACTAGCGGGCCGGACGACCCAGTACTTC
CASSSGLAGRTTQYF
>TRBD2|.|TRBJ2-7|TRBV5-1
TGCGCCAGCAGCTCGACTAGCGGGAGCTACGAGCAGTACTTC
CASSSTSGSYEQYF
>.|.|TRBJ1-2|TRBV6-9
TGTGCCAGCATTGTTATAAGTTACGGGGGTTTACCCTTTAACTATGGCTACACCTTC
CASIVISYGGLPFNYGYTF
>.|.|TRBJ2-5|TRBV15
TGTGCCACCAGCAGGGACAAAGCCCAAGAGACCCAGTACTTC
CATSRDKAQETQYF
>TRBD2|once|TRBJ2-7|TRBV5-6
TGTGCCAGCAGCCAAACTAGCGGGAGCATCTACGAGCAGTACTTC
CASSQTSGSIYEQYF
>.|.|TRBJ2-2|TRBV28
TGTGCCAGCAGTTTTGGAGGGGCAATCACCGGGGAGCTGTTTTTT
CASSFGGAITGELFF
>TRBD2|.|TRBJ2-7|TRBV28
TGTGCCAGCAGTCTTGGGGGACTAGCGGGAGGGCGACTCGTCTCGCAGTACTTC
CASSLGGLAGGRLVSQYF
>TRBD1|once|TRBJ2-7|TRBV4-1
TGCGCCAGCAGCCCACCGACAGGGGGGTCCTACGAGCAGTACTTC
CASSPPTGGSYEQYF
>.|.|TRBJ2-7|TRBV2
TGTGCCAGCAGTCTATCCCGTCCCTACGAGCAGTACTTC
CASSLSRPYEQYF
>.|.|TRBJ2-1|TRBV29-1
TGCAGCGCAGGGGAGAAGGATAATGAGCAGTTCTTC
CSAGEKDNEQFF
>TRBD1|.|TRBJ2-7|TRBV5-1
TGCGCCAGCAGCTCCCTGGGACAGGGGTCGGGCGAGCAGTACTTC
CASSSLGQGSGEQYF
>TRBD1|.|TRBJ1-2|TRBV5-1
TGCGCCAGCAGCTCACAAATCGGGGACAGACGGGGCTACACCTTC
CASSSQIGDRRGYTF
>.|.|TRBJ2-3|TRBV19
TGTGCCAGTAGTAAGAGAGATACGCAGTATTTT
CASSKRDTQYF
>.|.|TRBJ2-7|TRBV28
TGTGCCAGCTGGAGTTCCTCCTACGAGCAGTACTTC
CASWSSSYEQYF
>.|.|TRBJ2-1|TRBV14
TGTGCCAGCAGCCGGACAGCCAATGAGCAGTTCTTC
CASSRTANEQFF
>.|once|TRBJ2-5|TRBV28
TGTGCCAGCAGTTTCATCCCGGACTCCACGGAAGAGACCCAGTACTTC
CASSFIPDSTEETQYF
>.|.|TRBJ1-5|TRBV2
TGTGCCAGCAGAGGAAGGGGTGGTCAGCCCCAGCATTTT
CASRGRGGQPQHF
>TRBD2|.|TRBJ2-5|TRBV5-1
TGCGCCAGCAGCTTGGCGGGACTAGCGGTCGCTTTCCAAGAGACCCAGTACTTC
CASSLAGLAVAFQETQYF
>TRBD2|few|TRBJ2-1|TRBV7-9
TGTGCCAGCAGCCCCCCGGGACTAGCGGAGTACAATGAGCAGTTCTTC
CASSPPGLAEYNEQFF
>.|few|TRBJ2-5|TRBV5-1
TGCGCCAGCAGCTTTATCGCAGGGGAAGAGACCCAGTACTTC
CASSFIAGEETQYF
>.|.|TRBJ1-5|TRBV5-6
TGTGCCAGCAGCCCCGGAGGGATCGATCAGCCCCAGCATTTT
CASSPGGIDQPQHF
>.|.|TRBJ2-1|TRBV18
TGTGCCAGCTCACCTAGCGGAAGCTCCTACAATGAGCAGTTCTTC
CASSPSGSSYNEQFF
>TRBD1|once|TRBJ1-4|TRBV6-5
TGTGCCAGCAGTCGAAACAGGGGAATAGGGGAAAAACTGTTTTTT
CASSRNRGIGEKLFF
>.|few|TRBJ1-4|TRBV5-4
TGTGCCAGCAGCCCGGGGGACGCCACTAATGAAAAACTGTTTTTT
CASSPGDATNEKLFF
>.|.|TRBJ2-1|TRBV30
TGTGCCTGGAGTAGGGAGCTTAGTGAGCAGTTCTTC
CAWSRELSEQFF
>TRBD1|few|TRBJ1-4|TRBV9
TGTGCCAGCAGCGATGGGGACAGGGCAGATGAAAAACTGTTTTTT
CASSDGDRADEKLFF
>TRBD1|.|TRBJ2-7|TRBV18
TGTGCCAGCTCACCCAGTCCGGGACAGGGTTACGAGCAGTACTTC
CASSPSPGQGYEQYF
>TRBD1|.|TRBJ2-5|TRBV5-4
TGTGCCAGCAGCCCCAACAGGGGGCAAGAGACCCAGTACTTC
CASSPNRGQETQYF
>TRBD1|.|TRBJ1-2|TRBV18
TGTGCCAGCTCACCCAGGGGGGAGGCTAACTATGGCTACACCTTC
CASSPRGEANYGYTF
>TRBD1|.|TRBJ1-4|TRBV7-9
TGTGCCAGCAGCCCAAAGGACAGGGTGAAAGCTAATGAAAAACTGTTTTTT
CASSPKDRVKANEKLFF
>TRBD1|.|TRBJ2-4|TRBV2
TGTGCCAGCACCCGATTACCAGGACAGGGAGAAAACATTCAGTACTTC
CASTRLPGQGENIQYF
>TRBD1|.|TRBJ2-7|TRBV9
TGTGCCAGCAGCCTCGCCGACAGGGTCTACGAGCAGTACTTC
CASSLADRVYEQYF
>.|.|TRBJ2-3|TRBV6-5
TGTGCCAGCCAGGTGGCAGATACGCAGTATTTT
CASQVADTQYF
>.|.|TRBJ1-4|TRBV5-4
TGTGCCAGCAGCTTGGCAGGCGTCACTAATGAAAAACTGTTTTTT
CASSLAGVTNEKLFF
>TRBD2|.|TRBJ2-7|TRBV7-6
TGTGCCAGCAGCCATTTACTAGCGGGAGGCGACCACGAGCAGTACTTC
CASSHLLAGGDHEQYF
>TRBD1|.|TRBJ2-3|TRBV9
TGTGCCAGCAGCGAGGAGGACAGGGTCGTGGCAGATACGCAGTATTTT
CASSEEDRVVADTQYF
>.|.|TRBJ1-4|TRBV5-1
TGCGCCAGCAGCTTGACAGCAACTAATGAAAAACTGTTTTTT
CASSLTATNEKLFF
>.|once|TRBJ2-7|TRBV4-1
TGCGCCAGCACCAAGGAGGGGTATTATTCCTACGAGCAGTACTTC
CASTKEGYYSYEQYF